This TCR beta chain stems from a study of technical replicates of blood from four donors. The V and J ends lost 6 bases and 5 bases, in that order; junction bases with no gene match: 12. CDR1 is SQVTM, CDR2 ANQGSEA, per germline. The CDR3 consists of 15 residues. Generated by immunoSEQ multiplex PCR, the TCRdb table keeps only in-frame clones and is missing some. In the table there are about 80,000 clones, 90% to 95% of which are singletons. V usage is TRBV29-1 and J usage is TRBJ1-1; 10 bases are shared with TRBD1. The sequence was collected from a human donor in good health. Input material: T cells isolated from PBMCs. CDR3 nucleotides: TGCAGCGTGAGCTCCGGGACAGGGGATTGGACTGAAGCTTTCTTT. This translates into CSVSSGTGDWTEAFF.